This TCR gamma chain derives from a study of gamma delta lymphoproliferative disorders and STAT genes (dated by TCRdb to the late 2010s). Notes on the research overall: The LymphoTrack Dx TCRG Assay was used to prepare gamma-chain libraries from at least 50 ng of genomic DNA. Because no corresponding Invivoscribe delta assay was available, delta-chain libraries were prepared according to the standard operating procedure of the EuroClonality-NGS working group. The study profiled TCR gamma and delta CDR3 repertoires by deep sequencing in Tgammadelta lymphoproliferative disease patients and healthy controls, within a larger immunophenotypic and STAT-mutation study. To confirm results, a couple of gamma-chain samples and every delta-chain sample were sequenced twice. Points the paper makes about the study in general: The authors noted that NGS specificity may be reduced at low frequencies, so the public or private nature of leukemic clones needs confirmation. Control T cells likely spanned varied maturation stages, while leukemic cells were skewed toward terminal effectors, potentially limiting patient-control comparisons. When whole repertoires were clustered, patient gamma repertoires were grouped separately from healthy controls, whereas no separation between groups was observed for delta repertoires. Almost every major gamma and delta clonotype in patients was public, meaning shared with at least one healthy donor, and only a couple of gamma clonotypes were private to disease.

From its cysteine to its phenylalanine, the CDR3 spans 10 amino acids. Left in the record is the CDR3 DNA by itself, 30 bases read in frame from the first base. Both library preparation methods relied on multiplex PCR with primers aimed at conserved V and J regions of the TCR genes. Purified and pooled amplicons were sequenced on an Illumina MiSeq platform. For the original study's pipeline: V(D)J alignment, clonotype assembly and translation were performed with MiXCR, whereas functionality assessment and CDR3 repertoire analyses were performed with VDJtools. CDR3 followed the IMGT definition, and analyses included only productive sequences that used functional genes, leaving out ORF genes and pseudogenes. Identical amino acid CDR3s of major clonotypes (frequency >=5%) were searched for across all patients and controls using a custom Python script. To compare clonotype frequencies between patients and controls, a one-sided non-parametric Wilcoxon test was applied. With CATT, TCRdb called clones again from the public reads; duplicate DNA rows were later joined. The V and J calls were not made by the authors but by TCRdb's processing. In all, the sample holds some 2,000 gamma-chain clones, and over 15% of those were seen once. The ten largest clones represent under 40% of the sample.

Genomic DNA from peripheral blood mononuclear cells isolated from patients and controls was used for TCR sequencing. As controls, some 23 healthy adult blood donors (median age around 63 years; about 12 males and roughly eleven females) were included and were matched to patients for age and sex. As regards this clone: The specificity of this receptor is unknown. The TCRdb protein, from a much larger clone, departs from this DNA's translation at residue 3, likely by read error; the protein shown derives from the DNA.

This clonotype was obtained from a human donor in good health. This sequence uses TRGV10 and TRGJ1 or TRGJ2. TCRdb offers no J gene call, so here the DNA was matched to germline to obtain one. TRGV10 is marked as an open reading frame, function uncertain. Sequencing was performed on blood. The DNA sequence reads TGTGCTGTGTGGGCCTATAAGAAACTCTTT. This translates into CAVWAYKKLF.